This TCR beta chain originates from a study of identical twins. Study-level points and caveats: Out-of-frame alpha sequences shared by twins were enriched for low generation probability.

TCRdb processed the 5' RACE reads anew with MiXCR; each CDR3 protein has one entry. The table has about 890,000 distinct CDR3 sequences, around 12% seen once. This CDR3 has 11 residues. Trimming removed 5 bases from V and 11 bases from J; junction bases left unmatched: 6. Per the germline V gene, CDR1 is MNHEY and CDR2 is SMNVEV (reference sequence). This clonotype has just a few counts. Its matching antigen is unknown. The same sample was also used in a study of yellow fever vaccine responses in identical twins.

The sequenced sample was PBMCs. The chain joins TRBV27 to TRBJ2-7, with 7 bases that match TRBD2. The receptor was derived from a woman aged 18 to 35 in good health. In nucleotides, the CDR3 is TGTGCCAGCAGTAATGGACTAGGAAAGTACTTC. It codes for CASSNGLGKYF.